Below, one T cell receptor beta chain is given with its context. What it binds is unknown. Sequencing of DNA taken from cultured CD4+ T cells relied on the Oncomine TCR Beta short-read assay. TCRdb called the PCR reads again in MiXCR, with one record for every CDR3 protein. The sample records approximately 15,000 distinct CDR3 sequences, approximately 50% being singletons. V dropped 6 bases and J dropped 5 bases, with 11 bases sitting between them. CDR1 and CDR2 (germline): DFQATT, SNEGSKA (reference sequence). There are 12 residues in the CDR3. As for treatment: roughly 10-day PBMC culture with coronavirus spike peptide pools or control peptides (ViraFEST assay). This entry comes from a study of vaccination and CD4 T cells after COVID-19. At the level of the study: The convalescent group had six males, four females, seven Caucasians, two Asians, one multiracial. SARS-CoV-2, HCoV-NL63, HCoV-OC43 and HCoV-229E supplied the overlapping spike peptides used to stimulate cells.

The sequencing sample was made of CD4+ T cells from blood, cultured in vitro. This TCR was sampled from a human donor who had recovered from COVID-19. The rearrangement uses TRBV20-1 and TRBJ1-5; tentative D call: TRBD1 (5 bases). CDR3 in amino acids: CSATGRDQPQHF. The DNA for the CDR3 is TGCAGTGCCACAGGCAGGGATCAGCCCCAGCATTTT.